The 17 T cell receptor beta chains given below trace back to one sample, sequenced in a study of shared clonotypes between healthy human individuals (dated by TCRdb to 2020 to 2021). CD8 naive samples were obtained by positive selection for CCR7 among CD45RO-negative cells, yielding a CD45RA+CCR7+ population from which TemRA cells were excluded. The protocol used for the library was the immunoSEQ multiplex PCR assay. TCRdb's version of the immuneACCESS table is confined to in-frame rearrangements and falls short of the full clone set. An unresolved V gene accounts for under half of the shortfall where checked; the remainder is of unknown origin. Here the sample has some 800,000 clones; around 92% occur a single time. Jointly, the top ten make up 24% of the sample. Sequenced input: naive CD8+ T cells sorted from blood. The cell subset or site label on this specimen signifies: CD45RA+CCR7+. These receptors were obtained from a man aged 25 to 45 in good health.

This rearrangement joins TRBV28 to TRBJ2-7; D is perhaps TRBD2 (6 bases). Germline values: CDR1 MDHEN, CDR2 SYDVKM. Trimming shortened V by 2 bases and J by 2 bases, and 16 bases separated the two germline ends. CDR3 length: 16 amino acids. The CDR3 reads CASSLLGGISPYEQYF. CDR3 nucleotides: TGTGCCAGCAGTTTACTAGGCGGGATTTCCCCCTACGAGCAGTACTTC.

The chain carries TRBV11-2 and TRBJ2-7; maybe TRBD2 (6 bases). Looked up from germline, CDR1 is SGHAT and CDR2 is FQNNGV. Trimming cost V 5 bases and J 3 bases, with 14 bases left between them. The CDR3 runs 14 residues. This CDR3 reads CASSPQTRNYEQYF. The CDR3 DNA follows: TGTGCCAGCAGCCCCCAGACTAGAAACTACGAGCAGTACTTC.

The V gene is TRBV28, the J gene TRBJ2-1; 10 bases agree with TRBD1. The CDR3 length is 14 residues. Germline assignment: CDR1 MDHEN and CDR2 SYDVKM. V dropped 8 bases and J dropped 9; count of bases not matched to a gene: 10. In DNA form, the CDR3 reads TGTGCCAGCGCCGGGACAGGGGAAGAGGGTGAGCAGTTCTTC. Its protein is CASAGTGEEGEQFF.

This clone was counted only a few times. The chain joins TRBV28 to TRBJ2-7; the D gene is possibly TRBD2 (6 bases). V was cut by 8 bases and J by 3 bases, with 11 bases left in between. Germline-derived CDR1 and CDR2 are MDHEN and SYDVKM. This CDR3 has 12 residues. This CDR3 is CASGTSNYEQYF. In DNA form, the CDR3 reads TGTGCCAGCGGGACTTCTAACTACGAGCAGTACTTC.

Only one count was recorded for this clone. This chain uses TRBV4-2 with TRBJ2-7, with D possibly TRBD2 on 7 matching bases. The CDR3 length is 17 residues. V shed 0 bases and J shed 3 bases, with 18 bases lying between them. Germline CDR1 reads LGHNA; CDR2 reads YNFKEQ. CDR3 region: CASSQERQGGVNYEQYF. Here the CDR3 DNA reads TGTGCCAGCAGCCAAGAACGGCAAGGGGGGGTGAACTACGAGCAGTACTTC.

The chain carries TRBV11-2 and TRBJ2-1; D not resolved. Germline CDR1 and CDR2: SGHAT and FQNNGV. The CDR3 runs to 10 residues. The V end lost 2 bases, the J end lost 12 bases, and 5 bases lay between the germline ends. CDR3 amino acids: CASSLKGQFF. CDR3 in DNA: TGTGCCAGCAGCTTAAAAGGGCAGTTCTTC.

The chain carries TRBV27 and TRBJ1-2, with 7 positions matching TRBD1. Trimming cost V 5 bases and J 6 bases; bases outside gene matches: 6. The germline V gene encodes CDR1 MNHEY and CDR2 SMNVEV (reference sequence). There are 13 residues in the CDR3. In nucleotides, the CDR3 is TGTGCCAGCAGTGGCAGGGGGTATCATGGCTACACCTTC. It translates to CASSGRGYHGYTF.

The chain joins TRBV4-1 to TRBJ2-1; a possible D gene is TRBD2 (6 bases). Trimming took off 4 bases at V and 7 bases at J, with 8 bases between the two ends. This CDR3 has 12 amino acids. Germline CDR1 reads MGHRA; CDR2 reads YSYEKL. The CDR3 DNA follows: TGCGCCAGCAGCCTCGCGGGGAATGAGCAGTTCTTC. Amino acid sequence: CASSLAGNEQFF.

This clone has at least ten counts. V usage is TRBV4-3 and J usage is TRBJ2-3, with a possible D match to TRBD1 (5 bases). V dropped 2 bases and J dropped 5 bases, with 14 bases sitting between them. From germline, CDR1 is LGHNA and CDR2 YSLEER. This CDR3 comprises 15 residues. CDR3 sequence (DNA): TGCGCCAGCAGCCAATTCCAGGGTAGTGGAGATACGCAGTATTTT. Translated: CASSQFQGSGDTQYF.

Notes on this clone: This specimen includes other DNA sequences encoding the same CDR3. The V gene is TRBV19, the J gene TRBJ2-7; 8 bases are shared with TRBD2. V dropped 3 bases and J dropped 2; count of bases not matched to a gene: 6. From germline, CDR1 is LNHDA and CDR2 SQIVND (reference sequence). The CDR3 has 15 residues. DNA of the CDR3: TGTGCCAGTAGTATCCGGCTAGCGGGCACCTACGAGCAGTACTTC. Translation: CASSIRLAGTYEQYF.

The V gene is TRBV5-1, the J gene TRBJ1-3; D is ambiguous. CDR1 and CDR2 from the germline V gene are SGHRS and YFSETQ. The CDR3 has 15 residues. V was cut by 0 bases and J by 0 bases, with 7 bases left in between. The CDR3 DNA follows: TGCGCCAGCAGCTTGGTGTCGGACTCTGGAAACACCATATATTTT. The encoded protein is CASSLVSDSGNTIYF.

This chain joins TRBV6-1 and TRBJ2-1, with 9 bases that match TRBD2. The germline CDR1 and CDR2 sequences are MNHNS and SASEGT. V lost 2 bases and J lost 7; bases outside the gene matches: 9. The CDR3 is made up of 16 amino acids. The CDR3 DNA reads TGTGCCAGCAGTGAAAAGTTAGCGGGAGTAATAAATGAGCAGTTCTTC. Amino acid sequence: CASSEKLAGVINEQFF.

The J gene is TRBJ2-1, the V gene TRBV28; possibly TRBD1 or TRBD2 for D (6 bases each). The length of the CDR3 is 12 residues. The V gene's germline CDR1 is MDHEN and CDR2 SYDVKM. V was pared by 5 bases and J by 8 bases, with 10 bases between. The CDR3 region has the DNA TGTGCCAGCAGTAGGGGGGTCTATGAGCAGTTCTTC. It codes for CASSRGVYEQFF.

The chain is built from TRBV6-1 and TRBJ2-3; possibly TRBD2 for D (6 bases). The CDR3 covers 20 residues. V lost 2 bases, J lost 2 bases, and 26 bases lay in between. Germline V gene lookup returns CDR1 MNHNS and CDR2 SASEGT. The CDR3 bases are TGTGCCAGCAGTGAAAAGTGGAGGGTCAGCCCAAAGTTCGACACAGATACGCAGTATTTT. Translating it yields CASSEKWRVSPKFDTDTQYF.

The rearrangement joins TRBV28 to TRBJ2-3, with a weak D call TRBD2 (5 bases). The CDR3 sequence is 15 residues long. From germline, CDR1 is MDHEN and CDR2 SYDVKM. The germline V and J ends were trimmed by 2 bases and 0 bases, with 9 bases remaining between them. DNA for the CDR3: TGTGCCAGCAGTTTAAGCGGCAGTAGCACAGATACGCAGTATTTT. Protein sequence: CASSLSGSSTDTQYF.

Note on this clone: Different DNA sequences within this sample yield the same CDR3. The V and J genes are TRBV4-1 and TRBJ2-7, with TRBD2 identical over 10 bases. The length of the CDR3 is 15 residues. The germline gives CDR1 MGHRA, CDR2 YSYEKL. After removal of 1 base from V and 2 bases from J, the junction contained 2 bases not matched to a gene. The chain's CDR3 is CASSQGAGGPYEQYF. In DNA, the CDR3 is TGCGCCAGCAGCCAAGGAGCGGGAGGGCCCTACGAGCAGTACTTC.

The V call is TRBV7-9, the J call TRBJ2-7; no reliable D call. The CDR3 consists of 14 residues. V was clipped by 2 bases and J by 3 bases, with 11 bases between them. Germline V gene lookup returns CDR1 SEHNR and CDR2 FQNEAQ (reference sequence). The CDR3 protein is CASSLSDGIYEQYF. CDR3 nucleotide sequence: TGTGCCAGCAGCTTATCGGACGGAATCTACGAGCAGTACTTC. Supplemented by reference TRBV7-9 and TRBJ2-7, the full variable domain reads DTGVSQNPRHKITKRGQNVTFRCDPISEHNRLYWYRQTLGQGPEFLTYFQNEAQLEKSRLLSDRFSAERPKGSFSTLEIQRTEQGDSAMYLCASSLSDGIYEQYFGPGTRLTVT.